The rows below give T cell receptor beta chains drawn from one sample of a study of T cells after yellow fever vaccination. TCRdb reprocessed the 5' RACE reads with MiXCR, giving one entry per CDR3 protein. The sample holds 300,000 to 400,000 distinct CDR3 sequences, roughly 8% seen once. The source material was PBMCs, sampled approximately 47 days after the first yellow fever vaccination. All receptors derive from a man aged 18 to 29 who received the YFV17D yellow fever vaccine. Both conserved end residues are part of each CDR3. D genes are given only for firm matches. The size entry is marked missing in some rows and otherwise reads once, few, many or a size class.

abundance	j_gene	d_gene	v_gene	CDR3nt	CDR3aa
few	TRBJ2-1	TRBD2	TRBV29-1	TGCAGCGGGGGGCCGCGGGGGGACAATGAGCAGTTCTTC	CSGGPRGDNEQFF
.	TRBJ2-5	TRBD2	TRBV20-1	TGCAGTGCTAGGGTGGGGGGGTTACAAGAGACCCAGTACTTC	CSARVGGLQETQYF
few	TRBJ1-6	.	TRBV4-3	TGCGCCAGCAGCCCCACGGGGGCGGACTCACCCCTCCACTTT	CASSPTGADSPLHF
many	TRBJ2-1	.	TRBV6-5	TGTGCCAGCAGTTCAACTTCGGCCTCCTACAATGAGCAGTTCTTC	CASSSTSASYNEQFF
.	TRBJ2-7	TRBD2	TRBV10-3	TGTGCCATCAGTGCGTACGGGGGGACCTACGAGCAGTACTTC	CAISAYGGTYEQYF
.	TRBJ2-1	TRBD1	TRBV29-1	TGCAGCGTGCGGGGACAGGTCTCCTACAATGAGCAGTTCTTC	CSVRGQVSYNEQFF
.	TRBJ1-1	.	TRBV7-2	TGTGCCAGCTCCGCGGGGGTGAACACTGAAGCTTTCTTT	CASSAGVNTEAFF
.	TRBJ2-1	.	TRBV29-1	TGCAGCGTTGAAGGCGGCAGGGGAGACTCCAATGAGCAGTTCTTC	CSVEGGRGDSNEQFF
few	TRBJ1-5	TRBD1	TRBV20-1	TGCAGTGCTATGACAGGGGGATCACTAGATCAGCCCCAGCATTTT	CSAMTGGSLDQPQHF
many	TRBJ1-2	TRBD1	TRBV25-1	TGTGCCAGCAGTGAAAATTCCCCCATCCCCCCCAGGGGGCTGAGTGGCTACACCTTC	CASSENSPIPPRGLSGYTF
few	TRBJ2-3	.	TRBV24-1	TGTGCCACCAGTGATTTGACGGGACCAGTTACGCAGTATTTT	CATSDLTGPVTQYF
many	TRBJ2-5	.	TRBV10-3	TGTGCCATCAAAGGGGACAACCAAGAGACCCAGTACTTC	CAIKGDNQETQYF
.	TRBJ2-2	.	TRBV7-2	TGTGCCAGCAGGTCGAACCTCGCGAACACCGGGGAGCTGTTTTTT	CASRSNLANTGELFF
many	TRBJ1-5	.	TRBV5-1	TGCGCCAGCAGGCGGGACACCCAGGGCAATCAGCCCCAGCATTTT	CASRRDTQGNQPQHF
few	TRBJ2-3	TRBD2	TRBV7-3	TGTGCCAGCAGCCGTCAGGGAGGGATCACAGATACGCAGTATTTT	CASSRQGGITDTQYF
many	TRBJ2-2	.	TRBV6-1	TGTGCCAGCAGTCCCCCGGGGGCTGGGGAGCTGTTTTTT	CASSPPGAGELFF
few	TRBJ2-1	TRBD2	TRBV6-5	TGTGCCAGCAGTTACCCTAGCGGCAGCGAGCAGTTCTTC	CASSYPSGSEQFF
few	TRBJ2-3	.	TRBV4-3	TGCGCCAGCAGCCAAGATGTACACGCCCGGTATACGCAGTATTTT	CASSQDVHARYTQYF
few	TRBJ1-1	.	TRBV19	TGTGCCAGTAGGACCCGAGTGAACACTGAAGCTTTCTTT	CASRTRVNTEAFF
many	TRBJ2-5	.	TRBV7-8	TGTGCCAGCAGCTTTGGCCCACAAGAGACCCAGTACTTC	CASSFGPQETQYF
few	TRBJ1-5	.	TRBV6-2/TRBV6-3	TGTGCCAGCAGAACCCCCAGGAAACTCACCGGGGAGCCCCAGCATTTT	CASRTPRKLTGEPQHF
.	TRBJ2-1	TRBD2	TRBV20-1	TGCAGTGCTAGAGTGGCGGGGGGGCCTGATGAGCAGTTCTTC	CSARVAGGPDEQFF
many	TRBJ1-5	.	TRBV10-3	TGTGCCATCACCTCCGACAGAAATCAGCCCCAGCATTTT	CAITSDRNQPQHF
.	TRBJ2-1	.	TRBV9	TGTGCCAGCAGCGTCGACTTAAGCTCCTACAATGAGCAGTTCTTC	CASSVDLSSYNEQFF
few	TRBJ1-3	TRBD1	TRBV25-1	TGTGCCAGCAGGCCAGGGGGCTCTGGAAACACCATATATTTT	CASRPGGSGNTIYF
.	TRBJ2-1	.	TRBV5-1	TGCGCCAGCAGCTTGGGACCCGTCCTTTACAATGAGCAGTTCTTC	CASSLGPVLYNEQFF
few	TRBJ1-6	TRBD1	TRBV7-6	TGTGCCAGCAGCTCCGGCGGGACAGGGGGTAATTCACCCCTCCACTTT	CASSSGGTGGNSPLHF
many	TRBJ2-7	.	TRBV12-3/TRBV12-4	TGTGCCAGCAGCCCGGGTGGGACCGGAGGCTACGAGCAGTACTTC	CASSPGGTGGYEQYF
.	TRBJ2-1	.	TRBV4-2	TGTGCCAGCAGCCAAGAGTTCCTCGGACTCCAGTTCTTC	CASSQEFLGLQFF
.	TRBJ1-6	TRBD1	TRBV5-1	TGCGCCAGCAGCTTGGTTTCGGGGACAGGGAATTCACCCCTCCACTTT	CASSLVSGTGNSPLHF
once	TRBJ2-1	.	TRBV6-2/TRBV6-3	TGTGCCAGCAGCAGAACAAGGGAATTTTTTAATGAGCAGTTCTTC	CASSRTREFFNEQFF
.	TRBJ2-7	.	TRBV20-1	TGCAGTGCTAGTATACCGGAGGCCCCCTACGAGCAGTACTTC	CSASIPEAPYEQYF
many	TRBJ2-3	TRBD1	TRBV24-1	TGTGCCACCAGTGATCCGGGACAGGGCACAGATACGCAGTATTTT	CATSDPGQGTDTQYF
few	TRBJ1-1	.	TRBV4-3	TGCGCCAGCAGCCAAGATGGGGGGTGGACTGAAGCTTTCTTT	CASSQDGGWTEAFF
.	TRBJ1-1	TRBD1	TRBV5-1	TGCGCCAGCAGTTCGACAGGGGGCGGAAGTGAAGCTTTCTTT	CASSSTGGGSEAFF
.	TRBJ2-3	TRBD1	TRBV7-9	TGTGCCAGCAGCTCCCGCGCCGGACAGGGTAGCACAGATACGCAGTATTTT	CASSSRAGQGSTDTQYF
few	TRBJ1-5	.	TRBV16	TGTGCCAGCAGCCAATATAGACCTAGCAATCAGCCCCAGCATTTT	CASSQYRPSNQPQHF
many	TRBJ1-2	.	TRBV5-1	TGCGCCAGCAGCCCTGAGGGGCGAGGGGGCTACACCTTC	CASSPEGRGGYTF
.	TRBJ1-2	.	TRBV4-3	TGCGCCAGCAGCCAAGATCTGGCAGGTGCCCAGGGTAGGGTTGGCTACACCTTC	CASSQDLAGAQGRVGYTF
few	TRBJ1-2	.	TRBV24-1	TGTGCCACCAGTGATGAAGGACCTACCAATGGCTACACCTTC	CATSDEGPTNGYTF
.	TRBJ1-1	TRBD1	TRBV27	TGTGCCAGCGGGTCAGGGGGGGGCACTGAAGCTTTCTTT	CASGSGGGTEAFF
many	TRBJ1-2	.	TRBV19	TGTGCCAGTAGAAGATCCCCGATGGCTGGCTACACCTTC	CASRRSPMAGYTF
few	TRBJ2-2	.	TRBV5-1	TGCGCCAGCAGCTTGGCCTTAAGGGGACACATGGGCGGGGAGCTGTTTTTT	CASSLALRGHMGGELFF
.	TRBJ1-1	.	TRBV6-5	TGTGCCAGCAGTTACGAAGGTACCAGTGAAGCTTTCTTT	CASSYEGTSEAFF